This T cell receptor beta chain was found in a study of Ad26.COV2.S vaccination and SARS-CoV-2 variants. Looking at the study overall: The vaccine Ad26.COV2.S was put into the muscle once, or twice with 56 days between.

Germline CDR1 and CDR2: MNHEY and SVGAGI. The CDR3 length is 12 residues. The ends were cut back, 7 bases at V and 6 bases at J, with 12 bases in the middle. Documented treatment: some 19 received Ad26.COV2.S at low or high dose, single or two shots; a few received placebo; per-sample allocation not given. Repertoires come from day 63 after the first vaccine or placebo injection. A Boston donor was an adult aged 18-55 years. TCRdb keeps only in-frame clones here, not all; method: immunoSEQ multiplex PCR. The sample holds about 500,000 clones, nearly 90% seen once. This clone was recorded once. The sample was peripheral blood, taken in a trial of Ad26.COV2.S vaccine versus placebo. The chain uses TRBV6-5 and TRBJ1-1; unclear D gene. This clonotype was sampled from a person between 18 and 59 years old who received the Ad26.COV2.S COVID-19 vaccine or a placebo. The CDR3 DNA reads TGTGCCAGCATAGGTAGGATGGCTGAAGCTTTCTTT. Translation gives CASIGRMAEAFF.